This TCR beta chain was sequenced during a study of neurological immune-mediated disorders. The study, taken as a whole, reports: No CDR3 amino acid sequences were shared by expanded clones across subjects, suggesting private repertoires in all groups.

The cDNA was synthesized by means of template-switch 5'RACE, which was carried out with 10-nucleotide random UMIs. Every sequencing run gave over 200 million TCR-beta sequences, taken from 15-18 subjects. TCRdb re-analysed the 5' RACE reads in MiXCR, keeping a single row per CDR3 protein. In the table there are approximately 100,000 distinct CDR3 sequences, 10% to 14% of which are singletons. Regarding time point: longitudinal time-point 3. Trimming stripped 2 bases from V and 3 bases from J, with 14 bases between. The germline V gene encodes CDR1 SGHRS and CDR2 YFSETQ. The CDR3 contains 15 residues. This clonotype was recorded many times. Its antigen is unidentified.

The sequence came from a female donor with HTLV-1-associated myelopathy (HAM/TSP). V gene TRBV5-1 combines with J gene TRBJ1-1; the D gene is possibly TRBD1 (5 bases). Input material: PBMCs. This CDR3 reads CASSFNTGTHTEAFF. CDR3 DNA sequence: TGCGCCAGCAGCTTTAATACAGGAACTCACACTGAAGCTTTCTTT.